This TCR beta chain was profiled in a study of blood T cell repertoires in COVID-19. On the study more broadly: From T cells, B-cell-depleted T cells, or PBMCs came the material, which was cDNA or gDNA.

The CDR3 has 15 amino acids. V dropped 2 bases and J dropped 5 bases, with 15 bases sitting between them. The V gene's germline CDR1 is ENHRY and CDR2 SYGVKD. Generated by immunoSEQ multiplex PCR, the TCRdb table keeps only in-frame clones and is missing some. The profile shows under 150,000 clones, 88% of them singletons. This receptor was identified in a woman aged 25 to 45 with acute COVID-19. The sequenced sample consisted of PBMCs or T cells enriched from blood (not recorded which). The rearrangement links TRBV10-3 to TRBJ2-5, with D maybe TRBD1 (6 bases). The CDR3: CAISEVNRAGETQYF. The CDR3 DNA follows: TGTGCCATCAGTGAGGTGAACAGGGCTGGCGAGACCCAGTACTTC.